The 3 T cell receptor delta chains below come from one sample, sequenced in a study of delta chains in infants with herpesvirus infections. TCR cDNA was made from PBMC RNA with gamma- and delta-chain-specific primers. TCRdb re-called clones from the RT-PCR reads using CATT. Of over a thousand delta-chain clones listed, 25% to 30% are singletons. Here the sequenced sample was peripheral blood, taken at time point 1 of longitudinal follow-up. These receptors were obtained from a human donor who was a Ugandan infant, either HIV-exposed or HIV-unexposed (not recorded which).

This clone is deemed large. Other DNA sequences in this specimen translate into the identical CDR3. This chain links TRDV1 with TRDJ2; tentative D call: TRDD3 (6 bases). The germline V and J ends were trimmed by 1 base and 4 bases, with 25 bases remaining between them. The CDR3 extends over 20 amino acids. Germline assignment: CDR1 TSWWSYY and CDR2 QGS. The CDR3 is CALGEPYPHGGFLGTAQLFF. The CDR3 DNA sequence: TGTGCTCTTGGGGAACCCTACCCCCATGGGGGGTTCCTGGGGACAGCACAACTCTTCTTT.

This clone rates as large (0.1 to 1%). The chain couples TRDV1 to TRDJ1; D is undetermined. Germline CDR1 is TSWWSYY and CDR2 is QGS. V was clipped by 1 base and J by 10 bases, with 13 bases between them. The CDR3 is made up of 13 amino acids. The CDR3 DNA reads TGTGCTCTTGGGGAACGGGGTGGCGGAGGACTCATCTTT. Translated: CALGERGGGGLIF.

There are a few counts of this clone. The rearrangement uses TRAV38-2/DV8 and TRDJ1; the match to TRDD3 covers 8 bases. With 0 bases clipped from V and 1 base from J, the junction kept 8 bases outside the gene matches. Germline lookup yields CDR1 TSESDYY and CDR2 QEAYKQQN. CDR3 length equals 17 residues. In DNA, the CDR3 is TGTGCTTATAGGAGCGCGCGGTACTGGGGGTTCACCGATAAACTCATCTTT. This codes for CAYRSARYWGFTDKLIF.